These T cell receptor beta chains were read from a single sample in a study of shared clonotypes between healthy human individuals. The repertoire was sequenced with immunoSEQ multiplex PCR; TCRdb's copy has only in-frame clones and lacks some. In the table there are millions of clones, around nine tenths of which are singletons. Sequencing used naive CD4+ T cells sorted from blood. These receptor sequences come from a man younger than 35 in good health. The CDR3 runs from the conserved cysteine through the conserved F or W. The D gene is left open where the match is weak. The size of a clone is reported for some rows only, either as once, few or many, or as a class for expanded clones.

abundance	v_gene	j_gene	d_gene	CDR3nt	CDR3aa
.	TRBV5-4	TRBJ2-3	TRBD2	TGTGCCAGCAGCTTGGTCAGGCTAGCGGGAGGGGCGACAGATACGCAGTATTTT	CASSLVRLAGGATDTQYF
.	TRBV5-1	TRBJ1-4	.	TGCGCCAGCAGCTTGGCCGTCCCGGGCCAGGCAAAACTGTTTTTT	CASSLAVPGQAKLFF
.	TRBV6-5	TRBJ1-4	.	TGTGCCAGCAGTTATGGAGGTATCAATGAAAAACTGTTTTTT	CASSYGGINEKLFF
.	TRBV19	TRBJ1-2	.	TGTGCCAGTAGTGACAGGATGTATGGCTACACCTTC	CASSDRMYGYTF
once	TRBV9	TRBJ2-1	TRBD2	TGTGCCAGCAGCTCGAGCGGGGGCCAACACAATGAGCAGTTCTTC	CASSSSGGQHNEQFF
.	TRBV5-1	TRBJ2-1	TRBD2	TGCGCCAGCAGCTCTACTAGCGGGGACAATGAGCAGTTCTTC	CASSSTSGDNEQFF
.	TRBV6-6	TRBJ1-1	.	TGTGCCAGCAGCCTTGAAGCTTTCTTT	CASSLEAFF
.	TRBV7-9	TRBJ2-3	TRBD2	TGTGCCAGCAGCTTAGGAGGACTAGCGGGGGGCACAGATACGCAGTATTTT	CASSLGGLAGGTDTQYF
.	TRBV6-5	TRBJ2-7	TRBD1	TGTGCCAGCAGACGGGACAGAATTAGCGAGCAGTACTTC	CASRRDRISEQYF
.	TRBV6-5	TRBJ2-7	TRBD1	TGTGCCAGCAGTTACCGGGACAGGGGACCCTACGAGCAGTACTTC	CASSYRDRGPYEQYF
.	TRBV7-9	TRBJ2-3	.	TGTGCCAGCAGCTTTGGGGTCACAGATACGCAGTATTTT	CASSFGVTDTQYF
.	TRBV14	TRBJ2-1	TRBD1	TGTGCCAGCAGCCAAGTTCAGGGGGCGTACAATGAGCAGTTCTTC	CASSQVQGAYNEQFF
.	TRBV6-5	TRBJ2-7	.	TGTGCCAGCAGCCAGGGACTTGGCGAGCAGTACTTC	CASSQGLGEQYF
.	TRBV9	TRBJ2-3	.	TGTGCCAGCAGCGTAGTGGACGGCTCTAGCACAGATACGCAGTATTTT	CASSVVDGSSTDTQYF
.	TRBV6-1	TRBJ1-1	.	TGTGCCAGCAGTGCGATCCTGAACACTGAAGCTTTCTTT	CASSAILNTEAFF
.	TRBV7-9	TRBJ1-2	.	TGTGCCAGCAGCTTAGCGTTCGACAGCTATGGCTACACCTTC	CASSLAFDSYGYTF
.	TRBV12-5	TRBJ2-7	.	TGTGCTAGTGGTTTGGTCTCCTACGAGCAGTACTTC	CASGLVSYEQYF
.	TRBV6-5	TRBJ2-2	TRBD1	TGTGCCAGCAGTTCAGGACAGGGTGACACCGGGGAGCTGTTTTTT	CASSSGQGDTGELFF